This T cell receptor (beta chain) was recorded in a study of metastatic and nonmetastatic thyroid tumors. Germline V gives CDR1 MNHEY, CDR2 SMNVEV (reference sequence). The CDR3 covers 14 residues. After removal of 5 bases from V and 8 bases from J, the junction contained 8 bases not matched to a gene. In its sample, this clone was seen a few times. None of the patients had undergone any treatment ahead of thyroid surgery. TCRdb re-clonotyped the PCR reads through MiXCR. The profile shows 60,000 or so clones, just under 30% of them singletons. This TCR was recovered from a female donor with papillary thyroid cancer or a benign thyroid nodule (not recorded which). Some clones in this sample may be carry-over from other donors' samples. Sequenced: blood. The rearrangement joins TRBV27 to TRBJ1-2; TRBD1 matches at 10 bases. The CDR3, as DNA: TGTGCCAGCAGTCCGCGGGACAGGGGAGGGGGCTACACCTTC. Translation gives CASSPRDRGGGYTF.